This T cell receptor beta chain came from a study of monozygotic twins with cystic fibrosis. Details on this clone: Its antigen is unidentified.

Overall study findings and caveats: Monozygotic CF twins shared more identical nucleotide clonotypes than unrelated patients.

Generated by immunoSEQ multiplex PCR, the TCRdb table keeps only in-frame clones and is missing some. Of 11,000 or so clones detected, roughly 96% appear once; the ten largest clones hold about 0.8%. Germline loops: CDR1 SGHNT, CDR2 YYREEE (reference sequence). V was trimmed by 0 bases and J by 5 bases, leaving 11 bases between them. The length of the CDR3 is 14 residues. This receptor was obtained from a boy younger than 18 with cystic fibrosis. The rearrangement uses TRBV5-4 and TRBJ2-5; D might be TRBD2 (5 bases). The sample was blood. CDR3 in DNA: TGTGCCAGCAGCTTGGTTGAAAGGGAGGAGACCCAGTACTTC. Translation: CASSLVEREETQYF. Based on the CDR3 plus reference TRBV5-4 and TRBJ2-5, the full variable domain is ETGVTQSPTHLIKTRGQQVTLRCSSQSGHNTVSWYQQALGQGPQFIFQYYREEENGRGNFPPRFSGLQFPNYSSELNVNALELDDSALYLCASSLVEREETQYFGPGTRLLVL.